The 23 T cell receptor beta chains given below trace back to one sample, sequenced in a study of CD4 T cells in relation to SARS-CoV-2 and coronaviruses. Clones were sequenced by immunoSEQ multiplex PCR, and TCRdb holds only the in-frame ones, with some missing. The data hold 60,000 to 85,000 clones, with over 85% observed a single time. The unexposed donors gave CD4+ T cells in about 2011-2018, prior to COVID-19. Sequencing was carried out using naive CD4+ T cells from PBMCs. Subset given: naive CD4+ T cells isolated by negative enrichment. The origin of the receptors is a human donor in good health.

The CDR3 loop is CASTATGKGIQYF. CDR3 DNA: TGTGCCAGCACCGCGACAGGGAAGGGCATTCAGTACTTC. The chain joins TRBV12-3 or TRBV12-4 to TRBJ2-4, with 7 bases lining up with TRBD1. CDR3 size: 13 residues. The junction had 9 bases not matched to a gene; V was cut back by 7 bases and J by 9 bases.

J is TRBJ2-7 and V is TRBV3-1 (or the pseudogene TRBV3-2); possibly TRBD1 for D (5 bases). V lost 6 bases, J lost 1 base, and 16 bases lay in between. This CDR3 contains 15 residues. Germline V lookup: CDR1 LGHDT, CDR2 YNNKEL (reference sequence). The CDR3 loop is CASSETLDTSYEQYF. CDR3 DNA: TGTGCCAGCAGTGAAACCTTGGACACTTCCTACGAGCAGTACTTC.

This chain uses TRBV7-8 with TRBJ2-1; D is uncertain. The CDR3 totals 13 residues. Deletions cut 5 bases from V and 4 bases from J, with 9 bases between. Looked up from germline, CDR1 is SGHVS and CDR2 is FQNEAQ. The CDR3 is CASSPTEYNEQFF. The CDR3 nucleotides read TGTGCCAGCAGCCCAACAGAATACAATGAGCAGTTCTTC.

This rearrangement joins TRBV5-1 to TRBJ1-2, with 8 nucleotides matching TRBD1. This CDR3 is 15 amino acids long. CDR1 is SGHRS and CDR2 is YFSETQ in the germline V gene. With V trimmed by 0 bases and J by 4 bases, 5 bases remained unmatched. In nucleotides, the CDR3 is TGCGCCAGCAGCTTGGGGACAGGGATGTTCTATGGCTACACCTTC. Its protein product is CASSLGTGMFYGYTF. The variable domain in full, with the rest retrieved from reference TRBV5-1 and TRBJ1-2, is KAGVTQTPRYLIKTRGQQVTLSCSPISGHRSVSWYQQTPGQGLQFLFEYFSETQRNKGNFPGRFSGRQFSNSRSEMNVSTLELGDSALYLCASSLGTGMFYGYTFGSGTRLTVV.

The CDR3 sequence: CASSILFSYNEQFF. CDR3 sequence (DNA): TGTGCCAGCAGTATCTTATTCTCCTACAATGAGCAGTTCTTC. This sequence joins TRBV2 and TRBJ2-1; no clear D. The germline V gene has CDR1 SNHLY and CDR2 FYNNEI. CDR3 length: 14 residues. V was trimmed by 5 bases and J by 0 bases, leaving 8 bases between them.

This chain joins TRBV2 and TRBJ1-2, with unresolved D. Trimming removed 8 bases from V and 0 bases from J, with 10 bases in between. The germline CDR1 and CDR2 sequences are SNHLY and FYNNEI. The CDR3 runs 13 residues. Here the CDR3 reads CASPRRTNYGYTF. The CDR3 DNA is TGTGCCAGCCCCAGGCGTACTAACTATGGCTACACCTTC.

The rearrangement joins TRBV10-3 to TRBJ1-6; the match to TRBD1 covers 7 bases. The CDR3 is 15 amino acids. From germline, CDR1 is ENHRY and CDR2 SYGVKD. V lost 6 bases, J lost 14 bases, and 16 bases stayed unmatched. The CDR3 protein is CAIRTGGGESQTLHF. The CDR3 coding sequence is TGTGCCATCAGAACGGGAGGGGGCGAAAGTCAAACCCTCCACTTT.

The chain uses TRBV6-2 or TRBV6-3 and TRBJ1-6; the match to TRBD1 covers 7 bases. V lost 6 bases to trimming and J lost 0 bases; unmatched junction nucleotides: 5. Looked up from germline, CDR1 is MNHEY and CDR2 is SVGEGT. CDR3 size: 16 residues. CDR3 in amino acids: CASSTGVFSYNSPLHF. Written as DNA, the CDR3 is TGTGCCAGCAGCACAGGGGTCTTCTCCTATAATTCACCCCTCCACTTT.

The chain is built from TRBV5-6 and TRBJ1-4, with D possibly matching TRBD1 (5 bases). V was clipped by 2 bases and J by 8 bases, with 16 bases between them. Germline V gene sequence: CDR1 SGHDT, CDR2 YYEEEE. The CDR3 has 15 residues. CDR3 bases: TGTGCCAGCAGCTTCCTGGGAGGGGCGCGGGAAAAACTGTTTTTT. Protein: CASSFLGGAREKLFF. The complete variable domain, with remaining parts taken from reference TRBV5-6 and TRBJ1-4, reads DAGVTQSPTHLIKTRGQQVTLRCSPKSGHDTVSWYQQALGQGPQFIFQYYEEEERQRGNFPDRFSGHQFPNYSSELNVNALLLGDSALYLCASSFLGGAREKLFFGSGTQLSVL.

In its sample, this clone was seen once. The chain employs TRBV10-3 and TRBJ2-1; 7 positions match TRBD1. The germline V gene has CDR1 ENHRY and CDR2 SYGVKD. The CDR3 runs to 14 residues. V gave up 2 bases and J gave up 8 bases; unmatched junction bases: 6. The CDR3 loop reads CAISETGVGDEQFF. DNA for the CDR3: TGTGCCATCAGTGAGACAGGGGTTGGCGATGAGCAGTTCTTC.

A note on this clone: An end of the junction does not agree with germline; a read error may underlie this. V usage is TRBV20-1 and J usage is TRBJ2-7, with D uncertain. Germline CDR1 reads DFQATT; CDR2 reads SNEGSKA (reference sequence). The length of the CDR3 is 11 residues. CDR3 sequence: CSAMTRPLTFF. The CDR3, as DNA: TGCAGTGCTATGACCCGACCCCTGACTTTCTTC.

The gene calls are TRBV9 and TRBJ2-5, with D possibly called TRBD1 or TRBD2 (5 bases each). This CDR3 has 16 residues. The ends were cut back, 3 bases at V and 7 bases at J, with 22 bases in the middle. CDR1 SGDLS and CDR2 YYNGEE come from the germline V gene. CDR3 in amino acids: CASSETGRSSGGTQYF. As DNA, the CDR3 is TGTGCCAGCAGCGAGACGGGACGATCGAGTGGCGGGACCCAGTACTTC.

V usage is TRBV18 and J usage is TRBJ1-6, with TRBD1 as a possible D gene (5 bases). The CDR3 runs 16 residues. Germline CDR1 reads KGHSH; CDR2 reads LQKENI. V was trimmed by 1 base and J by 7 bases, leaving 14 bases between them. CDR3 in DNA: TGTGCCAGCTCACCACTGGGGCAGGGAGGCAATTCACCCCTCCACTTT. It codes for CASSPLGQGGNSPLHF.

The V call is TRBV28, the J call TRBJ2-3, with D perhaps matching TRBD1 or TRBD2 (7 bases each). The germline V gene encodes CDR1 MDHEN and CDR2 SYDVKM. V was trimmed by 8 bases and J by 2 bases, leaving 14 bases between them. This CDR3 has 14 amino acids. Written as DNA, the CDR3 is TGTGCCAGCCTCCAGGGGGGGACCACAGATACGCAGTATTTT. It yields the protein CASLQGGTTDTQYF.

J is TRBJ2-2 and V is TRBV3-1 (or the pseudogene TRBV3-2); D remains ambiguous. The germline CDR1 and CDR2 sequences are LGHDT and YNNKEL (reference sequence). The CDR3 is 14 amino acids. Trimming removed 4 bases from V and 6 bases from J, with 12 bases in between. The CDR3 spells CASSLPLHPGELFF. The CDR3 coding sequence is TGTGCCAGCAGCCTCCCCCTCCACCCCGGGGAGCTGTTTTTT.

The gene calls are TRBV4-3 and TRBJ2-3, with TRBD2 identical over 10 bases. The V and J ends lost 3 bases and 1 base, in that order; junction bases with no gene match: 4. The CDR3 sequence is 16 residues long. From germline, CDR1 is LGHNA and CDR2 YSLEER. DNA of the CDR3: TGCGCCAGCAGCCAGGTAGCGGGGGGCCGCACAGATACGCAGTATTTT. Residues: CASSQVAGGRTDTQYF.

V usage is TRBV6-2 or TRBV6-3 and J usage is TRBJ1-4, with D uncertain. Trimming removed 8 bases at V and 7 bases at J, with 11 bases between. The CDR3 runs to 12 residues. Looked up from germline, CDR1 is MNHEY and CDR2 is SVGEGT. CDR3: CASGQVLEKLFF. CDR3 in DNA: TGTGCCAGCGGCCAAGTCCTTGAAAAACTGTTTTTT.

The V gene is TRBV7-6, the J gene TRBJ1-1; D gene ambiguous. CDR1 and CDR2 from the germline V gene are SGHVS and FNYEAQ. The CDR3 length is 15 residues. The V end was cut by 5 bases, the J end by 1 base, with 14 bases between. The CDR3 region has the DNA TGTGCCAGCAGCCCCGACATAACAGCGAACACTGAAGCTTTCTTT. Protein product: CASSPDITANTEAFF.

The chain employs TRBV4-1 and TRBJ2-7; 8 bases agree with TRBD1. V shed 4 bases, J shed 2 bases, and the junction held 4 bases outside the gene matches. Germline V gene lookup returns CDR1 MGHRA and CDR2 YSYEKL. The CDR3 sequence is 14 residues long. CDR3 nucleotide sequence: TGCGCCAGCAGCCGCGGGACAGGACCCTACGAGCAGTACTTC. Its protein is CASSRGTGPYEQYF.

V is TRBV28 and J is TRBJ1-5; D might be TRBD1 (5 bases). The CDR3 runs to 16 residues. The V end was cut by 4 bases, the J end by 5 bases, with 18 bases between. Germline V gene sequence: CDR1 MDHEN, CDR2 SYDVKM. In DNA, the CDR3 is TGTGCCAGCAGTTCCCAGGGCGAAGGGGCCCATCAGCCCCAGCATTTT. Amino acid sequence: CASSSQGEGAHQPQHF. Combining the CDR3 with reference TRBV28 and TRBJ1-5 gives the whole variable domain DVKVTQSSRYLVKRTGEKVFLECVQDMDHENMFWYRQDPGLGLRLIYFSYDVKMKEKGDIPEGYSVSREKKERFSLILESASTNQTSMYLCASSSQGEGAHQPQHFGDGTRLSIL.

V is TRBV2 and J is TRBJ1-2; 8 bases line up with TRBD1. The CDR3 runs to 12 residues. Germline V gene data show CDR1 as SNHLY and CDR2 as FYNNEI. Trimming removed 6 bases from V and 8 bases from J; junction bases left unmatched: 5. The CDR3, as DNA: TGTGCCAGCAGCGCGGACAGGGTGGGCTACACCTTC. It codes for CASSADRVGYTF.

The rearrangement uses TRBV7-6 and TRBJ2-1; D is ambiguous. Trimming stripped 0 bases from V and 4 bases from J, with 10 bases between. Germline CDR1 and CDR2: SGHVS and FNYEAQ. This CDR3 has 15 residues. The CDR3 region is CASSLAQPIYNEQFF. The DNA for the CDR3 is TGTGCCAGCAGCTTAGCTCAACCGATATACAATGAGCAGTTCTTC.

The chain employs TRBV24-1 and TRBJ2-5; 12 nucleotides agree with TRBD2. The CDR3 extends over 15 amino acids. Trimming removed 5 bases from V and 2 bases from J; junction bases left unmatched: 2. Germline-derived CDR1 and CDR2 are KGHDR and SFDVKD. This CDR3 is CATSGGTSGQETQYF. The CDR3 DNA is TGTGCCACCAGTGGGGGGACTAGCGGGCAAGAGACCCAGTACTTC.